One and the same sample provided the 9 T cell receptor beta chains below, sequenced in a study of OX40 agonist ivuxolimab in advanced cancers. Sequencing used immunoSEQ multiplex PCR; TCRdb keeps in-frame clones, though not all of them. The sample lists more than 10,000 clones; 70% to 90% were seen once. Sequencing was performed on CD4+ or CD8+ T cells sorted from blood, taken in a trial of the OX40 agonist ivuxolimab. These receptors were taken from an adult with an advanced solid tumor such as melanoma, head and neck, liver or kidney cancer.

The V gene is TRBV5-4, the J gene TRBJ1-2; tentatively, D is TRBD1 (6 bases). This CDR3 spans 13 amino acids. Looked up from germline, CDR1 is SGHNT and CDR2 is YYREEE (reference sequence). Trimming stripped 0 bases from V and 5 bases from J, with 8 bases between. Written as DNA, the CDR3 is TGTGCCAGCAGCTTGGAGGGGGTTTATGGCTACACCTTC. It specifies CASSLEGVYGYTF.

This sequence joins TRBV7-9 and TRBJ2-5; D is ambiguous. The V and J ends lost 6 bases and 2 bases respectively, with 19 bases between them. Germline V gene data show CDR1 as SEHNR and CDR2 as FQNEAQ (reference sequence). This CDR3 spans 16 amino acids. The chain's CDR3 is CASRFSLVGTQETQYF. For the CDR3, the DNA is TGTGCCAGCAGGTTCAGCCTCGTGGGTACTCAAGAGACCCAGTACTTC.

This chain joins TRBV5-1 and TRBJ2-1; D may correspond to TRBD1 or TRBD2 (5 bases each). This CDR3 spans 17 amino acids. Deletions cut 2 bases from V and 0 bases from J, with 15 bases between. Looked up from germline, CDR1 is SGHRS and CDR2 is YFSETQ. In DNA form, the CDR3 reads TGCGCCAGCAGCTTACGTGACGTCGGGGCCTCCTACAATGAGCAGTTCTTC. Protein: CASSLRDVGASYNEQFF.

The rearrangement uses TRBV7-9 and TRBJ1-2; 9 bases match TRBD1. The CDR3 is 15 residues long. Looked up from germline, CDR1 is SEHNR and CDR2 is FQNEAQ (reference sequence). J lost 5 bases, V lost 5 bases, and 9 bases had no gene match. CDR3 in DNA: TGTGCCAGCAGCCGTCGGGGACAGGGAGGGTATGGCTACACCTTC. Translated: CASSRRGQGGYGYTF. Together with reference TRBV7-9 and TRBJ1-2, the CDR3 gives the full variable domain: DTGVSQNPRHKITKRGQNVTFRCDPISEHNRLYWYRQTLGQGPEFLTYFQNEAQLEKSRLLSDRFSAERPKGSFSTLEIQRTEQGDSAMYLCASSRRGQGGYGYTFGSGTRLTVV.

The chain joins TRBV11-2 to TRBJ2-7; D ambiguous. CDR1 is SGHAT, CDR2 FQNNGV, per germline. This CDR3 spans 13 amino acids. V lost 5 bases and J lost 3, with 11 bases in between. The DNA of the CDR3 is TGTGCCAGCAGCCCCACTACACTCTACGAGCAGTACTTC. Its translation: CASSPTTLYEQYF.

The CDR3 here is CASSKDSSGANVLTF. The CDR3 nucleotides read TGTGCCAGCAGTAAGGACAGTTCAGGGGCCAACGTCCTGACTTTC. The chain is built from TRBV6-6 and TRBJ2-6; weak D call: TRBD1 (6 bases). This CDR3 spans 15 amino acids. V shed 5 bases and J shed 4 bases, with 12 bases lying between them. CDR1 MNHNY and CDR2 SVGAGI come from the germline V gene (reference sequence).

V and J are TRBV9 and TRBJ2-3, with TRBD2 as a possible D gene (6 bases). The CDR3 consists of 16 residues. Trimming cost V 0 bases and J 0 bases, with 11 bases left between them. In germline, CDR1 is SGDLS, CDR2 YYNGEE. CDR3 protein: CASSVAGGDSTDTQYF. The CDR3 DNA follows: TGTGCCAGCAGCGTAGCTGGCGGGGATAGCACAGATACGCAGTATTTT.

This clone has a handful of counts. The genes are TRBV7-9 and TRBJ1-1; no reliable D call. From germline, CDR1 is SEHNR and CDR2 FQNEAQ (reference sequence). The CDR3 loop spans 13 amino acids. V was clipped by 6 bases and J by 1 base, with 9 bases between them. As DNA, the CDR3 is TGTGCCAGCAGGCCGTCGAGGAACACTGAAGCTTTCTTT. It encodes CASRPSRNTEAFF.

The DNA of the CDR3 is TGTGCCAGCTATTTGCGGGGCGCCCCCCAGAATGAGCAGTACTTC. This sequence encodes CASYLRGAPQNEQYF. J is TRBJ2-7 and V is TRBV6-1; D perhaps matches TRBD2 (6 bases). V lost 8 bases and J 7 bases, leaving 24 bases between the germline ends. This CDR3 comprises 15 residues. Per germline, CDR1 MNHNS and CDR2 SASEGT.